A single sample is the source of the 3 T cell receptor beta chains below, sequenced in a study of identical twins. TCRdb re-called the 5' RACE reads through MiXCR, storing one row per CDR3 protein. The repertoire holds 1.5 million to 2 million distinct CDR3 sequences, with roughly a third as singletons. The sample taken for sequencing was cord blood. The receptor source for this set is a newborn girl in good health.

The chain recombines TRBV24-1 with TRBJ2-3, with TRBD1 identical over 9 bases. Looked up from germline, CDR1 is KGHDR and CDR2 is SFDVKD. Trimming took 7 bases from V and 1 from J; bases not matched to a gene: 8. The CDR3 totals 16 residues. CDR3 sequence (DNA): TGTGCCACCAGGATTACAGGGGGCGCAGGCACAGATACGCAGTATTTT. Protein sequence: CATRITGGAGTDTQYF.

The genes are TRBV7-9 and TRBJ2-1; D not certain. This CDR3 spans 18 amino acids. Trimming shortened V by 1 base and J by 0 bases, and 16 bases separated the two germline ends. CDR1 and CDR2 from the germline V gene are SEHNR and FQNEAQ (reference sequence). Here the CDR3 DNA reads TGTGCCAGCAGCTTAGGGCAGAATCCCCAGAGCTCCTACAATGAGCAGTTCTTC. This translates into CASSLGQNPQSSYNEQFF.

This clonotype was observed a single time. The chain links TRBV3-1 to TRBJ1-1; the match to TRBD1 covers 7 bases. With 2 bases clipped from V and 1 base from J, the junction kept 7 bases outside the gene matches. CDR1 LGHDT and CDR2 YNNKEL come from the germline V gene (reference sequence). The CDR3 totals 16 residues. The CDR3 here is CASSQTLQGRNTEAFF. DNA for the CDR3: TGTGCCAGCAGCCAAACCCTACAGGGGAGGAACACTGAAGCTTTCTTT.